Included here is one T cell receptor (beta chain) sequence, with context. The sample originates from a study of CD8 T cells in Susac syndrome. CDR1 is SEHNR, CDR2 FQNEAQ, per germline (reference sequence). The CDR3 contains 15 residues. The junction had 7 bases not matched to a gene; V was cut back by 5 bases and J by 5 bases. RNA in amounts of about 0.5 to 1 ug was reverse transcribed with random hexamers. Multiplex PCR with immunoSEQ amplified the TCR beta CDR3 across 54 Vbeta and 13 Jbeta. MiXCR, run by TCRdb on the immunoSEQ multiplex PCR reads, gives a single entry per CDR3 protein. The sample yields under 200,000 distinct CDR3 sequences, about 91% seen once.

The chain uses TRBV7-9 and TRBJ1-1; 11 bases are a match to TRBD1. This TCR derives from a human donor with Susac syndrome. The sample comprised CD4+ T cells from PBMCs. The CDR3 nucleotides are TGTGCCAGCAGCCCTGGACAGGGGGCGTCGACTGAAGCTTTCTTT. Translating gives CASSPGQGASTEAFF.